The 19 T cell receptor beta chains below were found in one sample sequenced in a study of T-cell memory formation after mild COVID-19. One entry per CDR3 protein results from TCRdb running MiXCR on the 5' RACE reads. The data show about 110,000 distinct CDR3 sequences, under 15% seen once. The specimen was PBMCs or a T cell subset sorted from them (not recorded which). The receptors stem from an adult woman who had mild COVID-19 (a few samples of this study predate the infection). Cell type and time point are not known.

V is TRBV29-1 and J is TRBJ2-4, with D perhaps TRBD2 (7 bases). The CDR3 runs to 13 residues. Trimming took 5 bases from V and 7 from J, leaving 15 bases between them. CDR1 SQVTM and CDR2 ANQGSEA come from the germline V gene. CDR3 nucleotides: TGCAGCGTTTCACAGGGAGGGGAGAACATTCAGTACTTC. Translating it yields CSVSQGGENIQYF.

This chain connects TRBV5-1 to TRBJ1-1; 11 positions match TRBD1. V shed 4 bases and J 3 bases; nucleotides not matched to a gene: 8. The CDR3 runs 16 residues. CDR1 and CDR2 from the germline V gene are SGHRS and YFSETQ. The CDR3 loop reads CASSPNGQGADTEAFF. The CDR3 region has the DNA TGCGCCAGCAGCCCAAATGGACAGGGGGCAGACACTGAAGCTTTCTTT.

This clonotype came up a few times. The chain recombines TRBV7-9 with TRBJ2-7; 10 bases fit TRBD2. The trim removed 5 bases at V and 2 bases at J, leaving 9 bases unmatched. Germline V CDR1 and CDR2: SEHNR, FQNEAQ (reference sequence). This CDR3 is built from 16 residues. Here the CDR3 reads CASSPRTSGATYEQYF. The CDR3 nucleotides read TGTGCCAGCAGCCCACGGACTAGCGGAGCAACCTACGAGCAGTACTTC.

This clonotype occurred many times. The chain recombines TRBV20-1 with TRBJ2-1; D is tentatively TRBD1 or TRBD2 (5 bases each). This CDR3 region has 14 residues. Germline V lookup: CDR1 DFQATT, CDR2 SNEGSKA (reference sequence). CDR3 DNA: TGCACTCCGCGGTTGGGGGACTCCTACAATGAGCAGTTCTTC. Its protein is CTPRLGDSYNEQFF.

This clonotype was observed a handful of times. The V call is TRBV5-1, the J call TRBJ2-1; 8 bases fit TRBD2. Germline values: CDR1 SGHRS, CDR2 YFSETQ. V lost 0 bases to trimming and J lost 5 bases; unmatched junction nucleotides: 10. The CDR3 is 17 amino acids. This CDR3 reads CASSLAREGREDNEQFF. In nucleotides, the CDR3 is TGCGCCAGCAGCTTGGCTCGGGAGGGCCGGGAGGACAATGAGCAGTTCTTC.

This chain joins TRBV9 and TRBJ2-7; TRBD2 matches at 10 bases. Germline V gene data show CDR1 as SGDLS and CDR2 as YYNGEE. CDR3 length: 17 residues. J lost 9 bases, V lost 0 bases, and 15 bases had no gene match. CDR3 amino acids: CASSVGGGLALPKGQYF. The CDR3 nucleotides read TGTGCCAGCAGCGTAGGAGGGGGACTAGCGCTTCCTAAAGGGCAGTACTTC. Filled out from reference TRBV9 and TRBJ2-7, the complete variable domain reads DSGVTQTPKHLITATGQRVTLRCSPRSGDLSVYWYQQSLDQGLQFLIQYYNGEERAKGNILERFSAQQFPDLHSELNLSSLELGDSALYFCASSVGGGLALPKGQYFGPGTRLTVT.

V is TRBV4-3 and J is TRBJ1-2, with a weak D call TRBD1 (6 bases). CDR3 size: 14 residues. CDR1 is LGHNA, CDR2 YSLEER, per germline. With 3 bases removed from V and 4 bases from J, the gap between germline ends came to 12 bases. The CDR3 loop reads CASSQATGLYGYTF. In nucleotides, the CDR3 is TGCGCCAGCAGCCAGGCTACAGGGCTCTATGGCTACACCTTC.

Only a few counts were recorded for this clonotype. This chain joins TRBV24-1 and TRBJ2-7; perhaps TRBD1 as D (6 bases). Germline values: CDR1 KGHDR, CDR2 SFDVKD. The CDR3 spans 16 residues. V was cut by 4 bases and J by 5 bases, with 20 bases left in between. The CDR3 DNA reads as TGTGCCACCAGTGACTCCAAACAGGGAAGGCCCAACGAGCAGTACTTC. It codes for CATSDSKQGRPNEQYF.

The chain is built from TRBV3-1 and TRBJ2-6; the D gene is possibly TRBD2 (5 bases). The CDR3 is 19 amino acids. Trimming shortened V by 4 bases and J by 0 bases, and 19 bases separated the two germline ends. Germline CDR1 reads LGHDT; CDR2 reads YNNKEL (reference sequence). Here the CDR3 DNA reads TGTGCCAGCAGCCCCTGGAAAGAGCGGCGATTCTCTGGGGCCAACGTCCTGACTTTC. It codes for CASSPWKERRFSGANVLTF.

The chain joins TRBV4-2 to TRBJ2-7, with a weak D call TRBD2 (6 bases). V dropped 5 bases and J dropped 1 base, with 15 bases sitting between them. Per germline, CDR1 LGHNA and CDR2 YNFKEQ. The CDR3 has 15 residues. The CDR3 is CASSSDGGTSYEQYF. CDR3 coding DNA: TGTGCCAGCAGCTCCGATGGAGGGACTTCCTACGAGCAGTACTTC.

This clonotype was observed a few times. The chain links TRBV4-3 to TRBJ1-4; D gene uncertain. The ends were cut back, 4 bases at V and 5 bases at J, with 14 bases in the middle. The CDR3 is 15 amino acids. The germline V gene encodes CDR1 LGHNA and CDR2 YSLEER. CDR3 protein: CASSLREKMNEKLFF. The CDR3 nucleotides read TGCGCCAGCAGCCTCCGGGAGAAGATGAATGAAAAACTGTTTTTT.

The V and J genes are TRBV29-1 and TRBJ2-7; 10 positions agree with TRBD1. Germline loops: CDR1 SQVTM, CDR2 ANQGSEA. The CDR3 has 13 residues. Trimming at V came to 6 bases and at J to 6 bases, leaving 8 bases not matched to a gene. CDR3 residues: CSVPRDRGSEQYF. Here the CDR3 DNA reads TGCAGCGTACCCCGGGACAGGGGTTCCGAGCAGTACTTC.

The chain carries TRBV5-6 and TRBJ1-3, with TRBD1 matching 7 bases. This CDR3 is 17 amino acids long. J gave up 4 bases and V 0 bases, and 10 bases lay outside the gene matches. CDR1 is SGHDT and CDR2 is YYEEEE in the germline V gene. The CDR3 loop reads CASSLGAGGFAGNTIYF. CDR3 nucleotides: TGTGCCAGCAGCTTGGGCGCAGGGGGTTTTGCGGGAAACACCATATATTTT.

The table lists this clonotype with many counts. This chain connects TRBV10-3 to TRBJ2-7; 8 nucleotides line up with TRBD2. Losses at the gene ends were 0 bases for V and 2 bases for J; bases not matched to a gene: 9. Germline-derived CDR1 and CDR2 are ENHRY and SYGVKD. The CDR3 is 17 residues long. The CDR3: CAISESITSGRTYEQYF. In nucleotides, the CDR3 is TGTGCCATCAGTGAGTCAATTACTAGCGGAAGGACCTACGAGCAGTACTTC.

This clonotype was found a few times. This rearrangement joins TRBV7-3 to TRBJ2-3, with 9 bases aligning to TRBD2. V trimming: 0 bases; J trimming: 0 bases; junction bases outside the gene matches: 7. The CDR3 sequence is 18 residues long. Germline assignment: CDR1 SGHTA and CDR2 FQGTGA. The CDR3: CASSLTSGGTYSTDTQYF. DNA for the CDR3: TGTGCCAGCAGCTTAACGAGCGGGGGGACCTACAGCACAGATACGCAGTATTTT.

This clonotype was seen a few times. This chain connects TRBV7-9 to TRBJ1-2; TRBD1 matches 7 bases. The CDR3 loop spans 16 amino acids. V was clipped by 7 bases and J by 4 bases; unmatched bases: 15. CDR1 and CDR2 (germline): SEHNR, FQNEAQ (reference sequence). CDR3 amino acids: CASTLSTGQPLYGYTF. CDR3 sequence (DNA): TGTGCCAGCACCCTATCGACGGGACAGCCTCTCTATGGCTACACCTTC. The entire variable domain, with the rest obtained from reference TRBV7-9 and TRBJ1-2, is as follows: DTGVSQNPRHKITKRGQNVTFRCDPISEHNRLYWYRQTLGQGPEFLTYFQNEAQLEKSRLLSDRFSAERPKGSFSTLEIQRTEQGDSAMYLCASTLSTGQPLYGYTFGSGTRLTVV.

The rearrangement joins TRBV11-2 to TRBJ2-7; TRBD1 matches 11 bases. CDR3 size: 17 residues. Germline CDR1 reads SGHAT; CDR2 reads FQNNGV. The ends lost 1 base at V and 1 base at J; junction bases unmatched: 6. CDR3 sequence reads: CASSLGTGGAQSYEQYF. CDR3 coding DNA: TGTGCCAGCAGCTTAGGGACAGGGGGCGCTCAGTCCTACGAGCAGTACTTC.

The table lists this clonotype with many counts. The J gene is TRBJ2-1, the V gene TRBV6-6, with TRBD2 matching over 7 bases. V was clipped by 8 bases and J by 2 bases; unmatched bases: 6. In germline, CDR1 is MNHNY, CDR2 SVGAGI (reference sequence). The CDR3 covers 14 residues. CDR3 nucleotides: TGTGCCAGCGGTCGGGCGGGAGCCTACAATGAGCAGTTCTTC. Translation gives CASGRAGAYNEQFF.

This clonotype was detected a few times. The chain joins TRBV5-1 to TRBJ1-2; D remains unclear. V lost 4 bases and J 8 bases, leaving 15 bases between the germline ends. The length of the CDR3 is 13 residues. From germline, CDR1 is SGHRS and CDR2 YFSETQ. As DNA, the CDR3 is TGCGCCAGCAGCGAGGGAGGCGGCTACGGCTACACCTTC. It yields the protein CASSEGGGYGYTF.